Below are 15 T cell receptor beta chains sequenced from a single sample in a study of T cell repertoires in cytomegalovirus infection. No antigen has been identified for these receptors. TCRdb analysed the reads with MiXCR anew, one entry per CDR3 protein. The sample has a few hundred thousand distinct CDR3 sequences, roughly 42% seen once. Sequenced material: cultured PBMCs, taken from culture after CMV antigen stimulation. These receptor sequences come from a human donor in good health (CMV status not recorded). Some clones in this sample may be carry-over from other donors' samples.

The chain links TRBV11-2 to TRBJ2-3; 7 bases are shared with TRBD1. This CDR3 is built from 12 residues. Germline assignment: CDR1 SGHAT and CDR2 FQNNGV. The V gene end was trimmed by 4 bases and the J gene end by 8 bases; junction bases not matched to a gene: 3. This chain's CDR3 is CASSYHRGTQYF. In nucleotides, the CDR3 is TGTGCCAGCAGCTACCACAGGGGTACGCAGTATTTT.

The chain employs TRBV5-4 and TRBJ1-5; D remains unclear. CDR1 and CDR2 from the germline V gene are SGHNT and YYREEE (reference sequence). The V and J ends lost 0 bases and 9 bases respectively, with 16 bases between them. CDR3 length equals 15 residues. The CDR3 loop reads CASSLDFVGIGPQHF. CDR3 DNA sequence: TGTGCCAGCAGCTTGGATTTTGTCGGGATTGGGCCCCAGCATTTT.

This clonotype was observed a few times. The DNA for the CDR3 is TGTGCCAGCAGTTTATCTTATCCCCGACTAGCGGGAGACAATGAGCAGTTCTTC. Its protein product is CASSLSYPRLAGDNEQFF. The genes are TRBV27 and TRBJ2-1; 12 bases fit TRBD2. The V gene's germline CDR1 is MNHEY and CDR2 SMNVEV (reference sequence). This CDR3 has 18 amino acids. With V trimmed by 0 bases and J by 5 bases, 8 bases remained unmatched.

In this sample, this clonotype turned up a few times. The chain combines TRBV7-2 with TRBJ2-7; D is perhaps TRBD2 (6 bases). The CDR3 runs 13 residues. The germline gives CDR1 SGHTA, CDR2 FQGNSA. V was pared by 2 bases and J by 2 bases, with 7 bases between. CDR3 DNA: TGTGCCAGCAGCTTACCGGGAGCCTACGAGCAGTACTTC. Translation gives CASSLPGAYEQYF.

The V and J genes are TRBV6-1 and TRBJ2-2, with 9 bases fitting TRBD1. Germline CDR1 reads MNHNS; CDR2 reads SASEGT. The trim removed 5 bases at V and 5 bases at J, leaving 9 bases unmatched. The CDR3 spans 16 residues. The CDR3 nucleotides read TGTGCCAGCAGTACCCCAGGACAGGGGAAGACCGGGGAGCTGTTTTTT. It is translated as CASSTPGQGKTGELFF.

The V call is TRBV19, the J call TRBJ1-2; D is possibly TRBD1 (6 bases). The V end lost 3 bases, the J end lost 2 bases, and 16 bases lay between the germline ends. Per germline, CDR1 LNHDA and CDR2 SQIVND (reference sequence). The CDR3 sequence is 16 residues long. The DNA of the CDR3 is TGTGCCAGTAGTATGCGGTCAGGGGCTACGAACTATGGCTACACCTTC. It specifies CASSMRSGATNYGYTF.

This clonotype appeared a few times. The CDR3 nucleotides are TGTGCCAGCAGCCCCTGGGGGGGCAGGCTCACTGAAGCTTTCTTT. Protein: CASSPWGGRLTEAFF. The chain carries TRBV7-2 and TRBJ1-1; D perhaps matches TRBD1 (6 bases). The germline gives CDR1 SGHTA, CDR2 FQGNSA. Trimming removed 5 bases from V and 4 bases from J, with 17 bases in between. The CDR3 sequence is 15 residues long.

The V gene is TRBV7-4, the J gene TRBJ1-3; D is ambiguous. Germline assignment: CDR1 SGHVT and CDR2 SQSDAQ. V lost 6 bases, J lost 0 bases, and 12 bases lay in between. This CDR3 has 15 amino acids. The CDR3 sequence: CASRPGNPSGNTIYF. The CDR3 coding sequence is TGTGCCAGCAGACCCGGTAATCCCTCTGGAAACACCATATATTTT.

J is TRBJ2-7 and V is TRBV2; TRBD1 agrees at 10 bases. Germline V lookup: CDR1 SNHLY, CDR2 FYNNEI. The CDR3 is 13 amino acids. Trimming took 10 bases from V and 5 from J; bases not matched to a gene: 8. The CDR3 reads CATTGQGFDEQYF. In DNA form, the CDR3 reads TGTGCCACGACGGGACAGGGGTTCGACGAGCAGTACTTC. The variable domain in full, with the rest retrieved from reference TRBV2 and TRBJ2-7, is EPEVTQTPSHQVTQMGQEVILRCVPISNHLYFYWYRQILGQKVEFLVSFYNNEISEKSEIFDDQFSVERPDGSNFTLKIRSTKLEDSAMYFCATTGQGFDEQYFGPGTRLTVT.

In this sample, this clonotype turned up a few times. This chain connects TRBV24-1 to TRBJ2-2; D may match TRBD1 or TRBD2 (5 bases each). The V end was cut by 4 bases, the J end by 4 bases, with 9 bases between. This CDR3 is built from 14 residues. CDR1 and CDR2 (germline): KGHDR, SFDVKD. CDR3 DNA sequence: TGTGCCACCAGTGACGATGGGGGCACCGGGGAGCTGTTTTTT. This encodes CATSDDGGTGELFF.

This clonotype was seen only a few times. The chain is built from TRBV7-2 and TRBJ2-3, with D unclear. With 7 bases removed from V and 0 bases from J, the gap between germline ends came to 11 bases. The CDR3 runs 14 residues. The germline CDR1 and CDR2 sequences are SGHTA and FQGNSA. The CDR3 bases are TGTGCCAGCACCCCGCGGCGAAGCACAGATACGCAGTATTTT. Residues: CASTPRRSTDTQYF.

V usage is TRBV19 and J usage is TRBJ1-6; D is possibly TRBD1 (5 bases). Trimming shortened V by 3 bases and J by 6 bases, and 9 bases separated the two germline ends. CDR1 is LNHDA, CDR2 SQIVND, per germline (reference sequence). The CDR3 covers 14 residues. The DNA for the CDR3 is TGTGCCAGTAGTATGGGCGGGGGTAATTCACCCCTCCACTTT. It is translated as CASSMGGGNSPLHF. Filled out from reference TRBV19 and TRBJ1-6, the complete variable domain reads DGGITQSPKYLFRKEGQNVTLSCEQNLNHDAMYWYRQDPGQGLRLIYYSQIVNDFQKGDIAEGYSVSREKKESFPLTVTSAQKNPTAFYLCASSMGGGNSPLHFGNGTRLTVT.

This clonotype came up a few times. The chain employs TRBV6-1 and TRBJ2-4; D unresolved. The V and J ends lost 3 bases and 3 bases respectively, with 15 bases between them. In germline, CDR1 is MNHNS, CDR2 SASEGT. This CDR3 contains 16 residues. This CDR3 is CASSDKGILDKNIQYF. The CDR3 DNA reads TGTGCCAGCAGTGATAAAGGGATTTTGGACAAAAACATTCAGTACTTC.

The chain combines TRBV28 with TRBJ1-2; D is unclear. The germline CDR1 and CDR2 sequences are MDHEN and SYDVKM. V was cut by 3 bases and J by 11 bases, with 19 bases left in between. CDR3 size: 14 residues. This CDR3 reads CASSFRERMSGYTF. CDR3 bases: TGTGCCAGCAGTTTCCGAGAGAGAATGTCTGGGTACACCTTC.

In this sample, this clonotype turned up a few times. The chain links TRBV4-1 to TRBJ1-2; no definite D call. CDR1 is MGHRA, CDR2 YSYEKL, per germline. V was shortened by 1 base and J by 0 bases, with 9 bases between the two germline ends. This CDR3 has 15 residues. The CDR3 loop is CASSQAQIANYGYTF. CDR3 coding DNA: TGCGCCAGCAGCCAAGCGCAGATTGCTAACTATGGCTACACCTTC.